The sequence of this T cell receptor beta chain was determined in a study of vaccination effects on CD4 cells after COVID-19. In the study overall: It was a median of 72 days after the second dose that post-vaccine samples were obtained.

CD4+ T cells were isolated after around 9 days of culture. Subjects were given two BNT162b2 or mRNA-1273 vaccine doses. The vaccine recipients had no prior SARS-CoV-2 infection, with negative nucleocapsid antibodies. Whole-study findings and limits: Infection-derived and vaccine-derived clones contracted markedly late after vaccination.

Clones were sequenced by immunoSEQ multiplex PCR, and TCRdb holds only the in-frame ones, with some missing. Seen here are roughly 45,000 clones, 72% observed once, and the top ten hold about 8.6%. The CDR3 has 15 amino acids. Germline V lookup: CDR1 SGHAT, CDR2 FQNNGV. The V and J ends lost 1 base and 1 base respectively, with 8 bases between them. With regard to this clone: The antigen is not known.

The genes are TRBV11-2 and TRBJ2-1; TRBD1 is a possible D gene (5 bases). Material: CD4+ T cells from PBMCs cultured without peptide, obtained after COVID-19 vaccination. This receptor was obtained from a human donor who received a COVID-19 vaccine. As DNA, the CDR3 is TGTGCCAGCAGCTTAGCCAGGGCGTCCTACAATGAGCAGTTCTTC. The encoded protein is CASSLARASYNEQFF.